This T cell receptor (beta chain) derives from a study of HIV-infected patients and healthy controls. TCRdb re-analysed the 5' RACE reads in MiXCR, keeping a single row per CDR3 protein. In the table there are roughly 70,000 distinct CDR3 sequences, roughly a sixth of which are singletons. V shed 2 bases, J shed 7 bases, and the junction held 8 bases outside the gene matches. The CDR3 spans 15 residues. From germline, CDR1 is LGHNA and CDR2 YSLEER. This chain uses TRBV4-3 with TRBJ1-5; 7 bases map to TRBD1. The TCR was taken from a human donor in good health. The sequencing sample was made of CD4+ T cells from blood. The CDR3 loop is CASSQTDRIGQPQHF. The CDR3 bases are TGCGCCAGCAGCCAAACGGACAGGATCGGCCAGCCCCAGCATTTT.